This T cell receptor (beta chain) comes out of a study of T cells in Graves' hyperthyroidism and ophthalmopathy. Study-wide findings and caveats: Blood held most thyroid clonotypes expanded above 0.001 frequency.

Clinical symptoms, serum thyroxine, TRAb, thyroid ultrasound and orbital computed tomography informed diagnoses. It was less than 13 ml of fresh peripheral blood that supplied the PBMCs. In its sample, this clonotype was seen many times. The target antigen is unknown. From RNA transcripts, TCR beta CDR3 regions were amplified. Researchers ran a first-round RT-PCR on the TCR CDR3 using the HTBI primer set. TCRdb reanalysed the multiplex PCR reads using MiXCR and keeps one entry per CDR3 protein. The table has 350,000 or so distinct CDR3 sequences, over 20% seen once; the top ten hold around 50%. This CDR3 is 13 amino acids long. The V and J ends lost 3 bases and 6 bases respectively, with 12 bases between them. Germline CDR1 reads DFQATT; CDR2 reads SNEGSKA (reference sequence).

The clonotype was recovered from a woman aged 45-65 years with Graves' hyperthyroidism. The source material was blood. The rearrangement uses TRBV20-1 and TRBJ1-5; D may be TRBD1 (5 bases). CDR3 loop: CSASMGVAQPQHF. CDR3 bases: TGCAGTGCTAGTATGGGGGTGGCTCAGCCCCAGCATTTT.